The clone carrying this T cell receptor (beta chain) was counted at least ten times. Antigen: not known. In germline, CDR1 is MDHEN, CDR2 SYDVKM. This CDR3 has 17 residues. Germline trimming cut 3 bases from V and 0 bases from J; bases unmatched to any gene: 10. These data originate in a study of regulatory T cells in long-lasting Graves disease. Study-wide points: More public clonotypes were shared by persistent patients (about 3,000) than by new patients (fewer than 1,000).

Both iRepertoire HTBI primers and Arm-PCR of CDR3 regions were used to build the TCR beta libraries. TCRdb used MiXCR to reprocess the multiplex PCR reads, holding one entry per CDR3 protein. This table holds 500,000 or so distinct CDR3 sequences, around 15% found once. Noted time point: newly diagnosed GD, antithyroid drugs for less than 3 months. Extracted PBMC RNA gave rise to the TCR library. The sample was also linked to a second study, of T cells in Graves' hyperthyroidism and ophthalmopathy. That publication notes: Patients counted as stable if ophthalmopathy did not develop within 18 months.

The chain recombines TRBV28 with TRBJ1-1; TRBD1 aligns across 7 bases. The TCR originated in a man aged 35-49 years with Graves disease. The sample was peripheral blood mononuclear cells (PBMCs), taken at new diagnosis, from a patient treated with antithyroid drugs. The CDR3 DNA is TGTGCCAGCAGTTTTGACAGGGCCGGCATCATGAACACTGAAGCTTTCTTT. It encodes CASSFDRAGIMNTEAFF.